This T cell receptor beta chain was sequenced during a study of Graves' ophthalmopathy and Graves' hyperthyroidism. About the research overall: Samples of peripheral blood were obtained at initial diagnosis, prior to treatment of any kind.

CDR1 is SQVTM, CDR2 ANQGSEA, per germline. With 4 bases removed from V and 2 bases from J, the gap between germline ends came to 10 bases. The CDR3 is 13 amino acids. Diagnosis was based on clinical symptoms, serum thyroxine, TRAb, thyroid ultrasound and orbital computed tomography. Amplified material comprised TCR beta CDR3 regions derived from RNA transcripts. An initial RT-PCR round employing HTBI primers preceded a second-round multiplex PCR. TCRdb reanalysed the multiplex PCR reads using MiXCR and keeps one entry per CDR3 protein. The table shows 200,000 to 300,000 distinct CDR3 sequences, with 45% to 55% occurring only once.

The clonotype comes from an adult man with Graves' ophthalmopathy. The sample consisted of peripheral blood. The rearrangement uses TRBV29-1 and TRBJ2-3; no clear D gene. The CDR3 DNA follows: TGCAGCGTTGGTTCTCGATTCACAGATACGCAGTATTTT. This sequence encodes CSVGSRFTDTQYF.